This passage covers 21 T cell receptor beta chains from one sample sequenced in a study of T cell changes during pregnancy in multiple sclerosis. The table came from immunoSEQ multiplex PCR; TCRdb's copy has only in-frame clones and leaves some out. The top ten hold around 0.56% of the sample, which has approximately 50,000 clones, approximately 92% seen once. The source material was CD4+ T cells from peripheral blood mononuclear cells, sampled after pregnancy. The receptor set was obtained from a female donor with multiple sclerosis, enrolled in a pregnancy study.

In its sample, this clone was seen once. The genes are TRBV4-3 and TRBJ2-1, with D possibly TRBD1 on 5 matching bases. This CDR3 has 17 residues. V dropped 0 bases and J dropped 2 bases, with 14 bases sitting between them. Germline CDR1 reads LGHNA; CDR2 reads YSLEER. The CDR3 is CASSQDWAGPPYNEQFF. The CDR3 DNA sequence: TGCGCCAGCAGCCAAGATTGGGCAGGGCCCCCCTACAATGAGCAGTTCTTC.

This sequence joins TRBV14 and TRBJ2-1; 12 bases line up with TRBD2. Germline V CDR1 and CDR2: SGHDN, FVKESK. This CDR3 is 17 amino acids long. V lost 4 bases to trimming and J lost 8 bases; unmatched junction nucleotides: 12. CDR3: CASSLLKTSGRGDEQFF. The CDR3 DNA is TGTGCCAGCAGCCTACTTAAGACTAGCGGGAGAGGCGATGAGCAGTTCTTC.

The chain recombines TRBV5-1 with TRBJ2-7; 12 bases match TRBD2. This CDR3 has 16 amino acids. Germline V gives CDR1 SGHRS, CDR2 YFSETQ. V gave up 6 bases and J gave up 5 bases; unmatched junction bases: 12. The DNA for the CDR3 is TGCGCCAGCACCCTATCCGGGACTAGCGGGCTCAACGAGCAGTACTTC. It codes for CASTLSGTSGLNEQYF.

This clone was observed a few times. The V call is TRBV2, the J call TRBJ2-1; 8 nucleotides match TRBD2. In germline, CDR1 is SNHLY, CDR2 FYNNEI. J lost 8 bases, V lost 4 bases, and 10 bases had no gene match. CDR3 size: 15 residues. CDR3: CASSGGTSRFDEQFF. DNA of the CDR3: TGTGCCAGCAGTGGGGGGACTAGTCGCTTCGATGAGCAGTTCTTC.

The count of this clone is one. V and J are TRBV2 and TRBJ2-2, with 8 bases identical to TRBD2. Germline lookup yields CDR1 SNHLY and CDR2 FYNNEI. The CDR3 is 16 amino acids. The V segment lost 7 bases and the J segment 3 bases; nucleotides outside the gene matches: 10. The CDR3 DNA is TGTGCCAGCACGCGGGAGGCGGGAGTGTACACCGGGGAGCTGTTTTTT. Translating gives CASTREAGVYTGELFF.

This chain connects TRBV19 to TRBJ2-2, with 10 bases that match TRBD1. The ends lost 9 bases at V and 9 bases at J; junction bases unmatched: 4. Germline V gene lookup returns CDR1 LNHDA and CDR2 SQIVND (reference sequence). This CDR3 contains 12 residues. The CDR3 is CASRDRGRELFF. The CDR3 nucleotides read TGTGCCAGCCGGGACAGGGGCCGGGAGCTGTTTTTT.

The chain employs TRBV2 and TRBJ1-5; D remains ambiguous. Per the germline V gene, CDR1 is SNHLY and CDR2 is FYNNEI. This CDR3 is 15 amino acids long. V gave up 0 bases and J gave up 8 bases, with 14 bases separating them. CDR3 sequence reads: CASSEAGGPGEPQHF. CDR3 coding DNA: TGTGCCAGCAGTGAAGCGGGAGGTCCTGGGGAGCCCCAGCATTTT. The variable domain in full, completed from reference TRBV2 and TRBJ1-5, reads EPEVTQTPSHQVTQMGQEVILRCVPISNHLYFYWYRQILGQKVEFLVSFYNNEISEKSEIFDDQFSVERPDGSNFTLKIRSTKLEDSAMYFCASSEAGGPGEPQHFGDGTRLSIL.

Written as DNA, the CDR3 is TGTGCCAGCAGACCAAACTACCAGCAGAGCACAGATACGCAGTATTTT. Translating gives CASRPNYQQSTDTQYF. The chain has TRBV6-6 and TRBJ2-3; unclear D gene. This CDR3 has 16 amino acids. The ends were cut back, 6 bases at V and 0 bases at J, with 16 bases in the middle. Germline CDR1 and CDR2: MNHNY and SVGAGI (reference sequence).

The gene calls are TRBV7-2 and TRBJ1-4; unclear D gene. Germline V gene sequence: CDR1 SGHTA, CDR2 FQGNSA. CDR3 length equals 15 residues. Trimming took 5 bases from V and 5 from J, leaving 15 bases between them. In DNA, the CDR3 is TGTGCCAGCAGCCTAACCTCCGGGGTGAATGAAAAACTGTTTTTT. Protein sequence: CASSLTSGVNEKLFF.

CDR3 nucleotides: TGTGCCAGCAGCTTAAACCCCTCGGGGAGCCGCACAGATACGCAGTATTTT. Translation gives CASSLNPSGSRTDTQYF. This chain joins TRBV7-2 and TRBJ2-3, with a weak D call TRBD2 (5 bases). The CDR3 is made up of 17 amino acids. V was trimmed by 2 bases and J by 1 base, leaving 16 bases between them. Per germline, CDR1 SGHTA and CDR2 FQGNSA. The full variable domain, with the rest looked up from reference TRBV7-2 and TRBJ2-3, is GAGVSQSPSNKVTEKGKDVELRCDPISGHTALYWYRQSLGQGLEFLIYFQGNSAPDKSGLPSDRFSAERTGGSVSTLTIQRTQQEDSAVYLCASSLNPSGSRTDTQYFGPGTRLTVL.

The rearrangement joins TRBV27 to TRBJ2-2; 11 nucleotides agree with TRBD2. The CDR3 spans 15 residues. In germline, CDR1 is MNHEY, CDR2 SMNVEV (reference sequence). V trimming: 5 bases; J trimming: 7 bases; junction bases outside the gene matches: 6. The CDR3 loop reads CASSILAGANGELFF. The CDR3 DNA sequence: TGTGCCAGCAGTATACTAGCGGGAGCTAACGGGGAGCTGTTTTTT.

In DNA form, the CDR3 reads TGTGCCAGCAGCGTAGCTTATGGCAGTGGCTACACCTTC. As protein: CASSVAYGSGYTF. V and J are TRBV9 and TRBJ1-2, with D unresolved. The V gene's germline CDR1 is SGDLS and CDR2 YYNGEE. V shed 0 bases and J shed 7 bases, with 10 bases lying between them. The CDR3 covers 13 residues.

This chain links TRBV11-2 with TRBJ2-3; TRBD2 matches 10 bases. Germline assignment: CDR1 SGHAT and CDR2 FQNNGV. The CDR3 has 17 residues. Trimming cost V 0 bases and J 2 bases; bases outside gene matches: 5. The CDR3 reads CASSLERLAGPTDTQYF. The DNA of the CDR3 is TGTGCCAGCAGCTTAGAACGACTAGCGGGTCCCACAGATACGCAGTATTTT.

The J gene is TRBJ2-5, the V gene TRBV4-1, with 9 bases matching TRBD2. CDR1 is MGHRA and CDR2 is YSYEKL in the germline V gene. This CDR3 has 14 residues. V was clipped by 4 bases and J by 5 bases; unmatched bases: 5. CDR3 region: CASSPLAGVETQYF. The CDR3 coding sequence is TGCGCCAGCAGCCCCTTAGCGGGAGTGGAGACCCAGTACTTC.

V usage is TRBV19 and J usage is TRBJ2-5; 7 bases match TRBD1. The CDR3 loop spans 14 amino acids. CDR1 is LNHDA, CDR2 SQIVND, per germline (reference sequence). J lost 3 bases, V lost 10 bases, and 11 bases had no gene match. In DNA form, the CDR3 reads TGTGCCACTAAGTCATACGGGACAGAAGAGACCCAGTACTTC. It codes for CATKSYGTEETQYF.

V gene TRBV18 combines with J gene TRBJ2-7, with 11 nucleotides matching TRBD2. The V segment lost 2 bases and the J segment 2 bases; nucleotides outside the gene matches: 2. From germline, CDR1 is KGHSH and CDR2 LQKENI. The CDR3 contains 15 residues. The CDR3 nucleotides read TGTGCCAGCTCACCAAGGACTAGCGGGCCCTACGAGCAGTACTTC. This codes for CASSPRTSGPYEQYF.

This chain connects TRBV19 to TRBJ2-3, with 7 bases matching TRBD2. The trim removed 5 bases at V and 4 bases at J, leaving 9 bases unmatched. The CDR3 loop spans 15 amino acids. CDR1 is LNHDA and CDR2 is SQIVND in the germline V gene (reference sequence). The CDR3 DNA sequence: TGTGCCAGTAGTCTATCTGGGGGAGGGGCAGATACGCAGTATTTT. Translated: CASSLSGGGADTQYF.

V usage is TRBV4-1 and J usage is TRBJ2-2; TRBD2 might be the D (7 bases). The germline V gene has CDR1 MGHRA and CDR2 YSYEKL. Trimming shortened V by 1 base and J by 0 bases, and 21 bases separated the two germline ends. The CDR3 spans 20 residues. The CDR3 nucleotides read TGCGCCAGCAGCCAAGCAGTCGGGGGGCGTCTCTCGGCGAACACCGGGGAGCTGTTTTTT. This sequence encodes CASSQAVGGRLSANTGELFF.

CDR3 nucleotide sequence: TGTGCCAGCAGTTTGGGACAGGGGCCCGGGGAGCTGTTTTTT. Protein product: CASSLGQGPGELFF. J is TRBJ2-2 and V is TRBV27; 10 bases match TRBD1. The V gene's germline CDR1 is MNHEY and CDR2 SMNVEV (reference sequence). V lost 3 bases, J lost 6 bases, and 1 base stayed unmatched. This CDR3 spans 14 amino acids.

The chain has TRBV5-1 and TRBJ2-1, with D maybe TRBD2 (6 bases). V dropped 2 bases and J dropped 8 bases, with 11 bases sitting between them. The CDR3 has 13 amino acids. Germline CDR1 reads SGHRS; CDR2 reads YFSETQ. In nucleotides, the CDR3 is TGCGCCAGCAGCTTAGTGGCTAGCGATGAGCAGTTCTTC. Translated, it gives CASSLVASDEQFF.

V and J are TRBV27 and TRBJ2-2; 8 nucleotides align to TRBD1. From germline, CDR1 is MNHEY and CDR2 SMNVEV (reference sequence). Unmatched junction bases numbered 9, after V lost 6 bases and J lost 6 bases. The CDR3 totals 15 residues. The DNA for the CDR3 is TGTGCCAGCAGAAGAGCCGACAGGGGTGCCGGGGAGCTGTTTTTT. Its translation: CASRRADRGAGELFF.